This passage covers 17 T cell receptor beta chains from one sample sequenced in a study. One entry per CDR3 protein results from TCRdb running MiXCR on the RT-PCR reads. In the table there are about 680,000 distinct CDR3 sequences, approximately 15% of which are singletons. The sequenced sample was memory CD4+ T cells from blood. These receptors all come from a female donor in good health, serving as a healthy control.

The V call is TRBV7-8, the J call TRBJ1-1, with a tentative D call TRBD1 (6 bases). Germline-derived CDR1 and CDR2 are SGHVS and FQNEAQ. The CDR3 runs to 14 residues. V was pared by 5 bases and J by 1 base, with 11 bases between. The CDR3: CASSPRGENTEAFF. CDR3 sequence (DNA): TGTGCCAGCAGCCCCAGGGGAGAGAACACTGAAGCTTTCTTT.

The chain carries TRBV5-1 and TRBJ1-2; no firm D call. V was pared by 1 base and J by 3 bases, with 7 bases between. Germline CDR1 and CDR2: SGHRS and YFSETQ. The CDR3 is 13 amino acids. The CDR3 coding sequence is TGCGCCAGCAGCTTGAACAGAGACTATGGCTACACCTTC. This sequence encodes CASSLNRDYGYTF.

This chain joins TRBV15 and TRBJ1-2, with D possibly TRBD1 on 5 matching bases. CDR3 size: 14 residues. V was pared by 3 bases and J by 8 bases, with 16 bases between. Germline CDR1 is LNHNV and CDR2 is YYDKDF (reference sequence). The CDR3 reads CATSSGGGWDGYTF. The CDR3, as DNA: TGTGCCACCAGCAGTGGGGGGGGATGGGACGGCTACACCTTC.

The chain uses TRBV6-5 and TRBJ2-3, with 13 bases aligning to TRBD2. The ends lost 5 bases at V and 5 bases at J; junction bases unmatched: 4. CDR1 is MNHEY and CDR2 is SVGAGI in the germline V gene. This CDR3 spans 15 amino acids. The CDR3 coding sequence is TGTGCCAGCAGTCGGACTAGCGGGAGAGTAGATACGCAGTATTTT. As protein: CASSRTSGRVDTQYF.

This clonotype was detected many times. V and J are TRBV7-8 and TRBJ2-1; no clear D. The CDR3 covers 15 residues. Trimming cost V 0 bases and J 0 bases, with 6 bases left between them. CDR1 is SGHVS, CDR2 FQNEAQ, per germline. The DNA for the CDR3 is TGTGCCAGCAGCTTAGCGGGTTTCTCCTACAATGAGCAGTTCTTC. It yields the protein CASSLAGFSYNEQFF.

This chain joins TRBV28 and TRBJ1-5; 7 positions match TRBD1. Germline V CDR1 and CDR2: MDHEN, SYDVKM. J gave up 1 base and V 5 bases, and 14 bases lay outside the gene matches. The CDR3 has 18 amino acids. For the CDR3, the DNA is TGTGCCAGCAGTCCAGGGGGATTGGGCCAGATGAGCAATCAGCCCCAGCATTTT. This translates into CASSPGGLGQMSNQPQHF. Drawing the rest from reference TRBV28 and TRBJ1-5, the complete variable domain is DVKVTQSSRYLVKRTGEKVFLECVQDMDHENMFWYRQDPGLGLRLIYFSYDVKMKEKGDIPEGYSVSREKKERFSLILESASTNQTSMYLCASSPGGLGQMSNQPQHFGDGTRLSIL.

As to this clonotype: A much larger clone is a single base away; this may be a read error. The CDR3, as DNA: TGTGCCAGCAGCCAACGGGGTTTCCCTGGCTACACCTTC. Translating it yields CASSQRGFPGYTF. V gene TRBV6-2 or TRBV6-3 combines with J gene TRBJ1-2, with D hard to call. The length of the CDR3 is 13 residues. The V and J ends lost 6 bases and 7 bases respectively, with 15 bases between them. Germline lookup yields CDR1 MNHEY and CDR2 SVGEGT.

This clonotype was picked up a small number of times. At one end the junction does not follow the germline gene, possibly because of a read error. This chain uses TRBV5-1 with TRBJ2-7, with D possibly TRBD2 on 6 matching bases. This CDR3 contains 14 residues. Germline CDR1 SGHRS, CDR2 YFSETQ. The CDR3 region has the DNA TGCGCCAGCAGCCCGGGACTTAGCTCCCACGAGCAGTACTTC. It specifies CASSPGLSSHEQYF.

This clonotype was seen only a few times. The chain combines TRBV20-1 with TRBJ2-7; D call uncertain. Per germline, CDR1 DFQATT and CDR2 SNEGSKA (reference sequence). CDR3 length equals 13 residues. The ends were cut back, 3 bases at V and 6 bases at J, with 15 bases in the middle. Written as DNA, the CDR3 is TGCAGTGCTAGTCTCTCCGCAGACTCCGAGCAGTACTTC. This encodes CSASLSADSEQYF.

This clonotype was seen at least ten times. The chain recombines TRBV20-1 with TRBJ1-4; TRBD1 aligns across 8 bases. Trimming at V came to 4 bases and at J to 5 bases, leaving 3 bases not matched to a gene. CDR3 length: 13 residues. Germline V lookup: CDR1 DFQATT, CDR2 SNEGSKA (reference sequence). The DNA for the CDR3 is TGCAGTGCTAAGGACAGGGTGAATGAAAAACTGTTTTTT. This gives the protein CSAKDRVNEKLFF.

With respect to this clonotype: A much larger clone lies one base from this, so it may be a read error. V gene TRBV24-1 combines with J gene TRBJ2-3; D ambiguous. Germline CDR1 reads KGHDR; CDR2 reads SFDVKD. CDR3 size: 12 residues. V gave up 2 bases and J gave up 5 bases, with 4 bases separating them. As DNA, the CDR3 is TGTGCCACCAGTGATTGGGGAGATACGCAGTATTTT. This codes for CATSDWGDTQYF.

This clonotype was seen ten or more times. The chain employs TRBV5-6 and TRBJ2-7; 7 nucleotides align to TRBD2. V trimming: 4 bases; J trimming: 3 bases; junction bases outside the gene matches: 10. Germline CDR1 SGHDT, CDR2 YYEEEE. CDR3 length: 15 amino acids. CDR3 sequence reads: CASSPLAGVNYEQYF. In DNA, the CDR3 is TGTGCCAGCAGCCCCCTGGCGGGAGTTAACTACGAGCAGTACTTC.

The chain has TRBV6-2 or TRBV6-3 and TRBJ2-2; the D call may be TRBD1 or TRBD2 (5 bases each). V shed 7 bases and J shed 1 base, with 19 bases lying between them. The CDR3 is made up of 17 amino acids. Germline V gives CDR1 MNHEY, CDR2 SVGEGT. The CDR3 here is CASTNNRGQGNTGELFF. CDR3 DNA sequence: TGTGCCAGCACCAATAACCGCGGGCAGGGGAACACCGGGGAGCTGTTTTTT.

This clonotype was counted between two and nine times. The rearrangement uses TRBV20-1 and TRBJ1-1; 12 bases are a match to TRBD1. The CDR3 covers 14 residues. Germline CDR1 is DFQATT and CDR2 is SNEGSKA (reference sequence). After removal of 5 bases from V and 3 bases from J, the junction contained 4 bases not matched to a gene. CDR3 sequence (DNA): TGCAGTGCTCAGGGGACAGGGGGCGACACTGAAGCTTTCTTT. Residues: CSAQGTGGDTEAFF.

The chain is built from TRBV18 and TRBJ2-6, with D hard to call. The CDR3 runs 15 residues. The V gene's germline CDR1 is KGHSH and CDR2 LQKENI. Trimming cost V 8 bases and J 0 bases, with 11 bases left between them. The CDR3 sequence: CASRQLSSGANVLTF. CDR3 DNA: TGTGCCAGCCGCCAGCTTTCCTCTGGGGCCAACGTCCTGACTTTC.

Only a few counts were recorded for this clonotype. This chain connects TRBV7-8 to TRBJ2-2, with 7 bases that match TRBD1. Germline CDR1 is SGHVS and CDR2 is FQNEAQ. V lost 3 bases, J lost 4 bases, and 5 bases stayed unmatched. CDR3 length: 15 residues. CDR3 nucleotide sequence: TGTGCCAGCAGCTTTCGGGACAGACTCACCGGGGAGCTGTTTTTT. Amino acid sequence: CASSFRDRLTGELFF.

This clonotype was seen ten or more times. This rearrangement joins TRBV5-6 to TRBJ2-5; the match to TRBD1 covers 7 bases. V shed 7 bases, J shed 1 base, and the junction held 7 bases outside the gene matches. The CDR3 consists of 14 residues. Germline CDR1 SGHDT, CDR2 YYEEEE. The CDR3 sequence: CASGEQGLQETQYF. The CDR3 DNA sequence: TGTGCCAGCGGGGAACAGGGGCTCCAAGAGACCCAGTACTTC.